This TCR beta chain was identified in a study of Ad26.COV2.S vaccination and SARS-CoV-2 variants. Broader study findings: Estimates derived from TCR breadth and depth analyses may have underestimated total T cell responses.

This clone has only a few counts. The antigen is undetermined. The table came from immunoSEQ multiplex PCR; TCRdb's copy has only in-frame clones and leaves some out. The table lists about 680,000 clones, 70% to 90% of them singletons. Germline loops: CDR1 SGHRS, CDR2 YFSETQ. CDR3 length equals 15 residues. The V segment lost 5 bases and the J segment 0 bases; nucleotides outside the gene matches: 4. The treatment: 15 to 20 received Ad26.COV2.S at low or high dose, single or two shots; about five received placebo; per-sample allocation not given. Day 63 following the first vaccine or placebo injection was when the samples were taken.

This sequence was found in a person between 18 and 65 years old who received the Ad26.COV2.S COVID-19 vaccine or a placebo. The specimen was peripheral blood, collected in a trial of Ad26.COV2.S vaccine versus placebo. The chain combines TRBV5-1 with TRBJ2-5, with TRBD2 matching over 10 bases. CDR3 nucleotide sequence: TGCGCCAGCAGACTAGCGGGATCAAACCAAGAGACCCAGTACTTC. Translated: CASRLAGSNQETQYF.